This paragraph reports one TCR beta chain. Antigen: not known. 13 Jbeta primers and 60 Vbeta primers were used for the PCR. This table comes from immunoSEQ multiplex PCR, and its TCRdb copy is limited to in-frame clones, with some not included. Of under 150,000 clones listed, roughly 72% are singletons. This specimen comes from a study of cytomegalovirus exposure and HLA in healthy donors. Points from the study as a whole: An analysis was carried out at a later point. It showed that HLA-associated TCR beta chains were more clonally expanded than equally common non-associated chains. Later findings reportedly placed an Asian-associated ancestry cluster below the approximately 670-donor mean for N-insertions. Segments of the TCR beta V type were, in most cases, productive about 87% or about 30% of the time in an earlier analysis.

Germline V gives CDR1 LNHDA, CDR2 SQIVND (reference sequence). The CDR3 consists of 16 residues. The V and J ends lost 3 bases and 3 bases, in that order; junction bases with no gene match: 7. The receptor was isolated from a woman between 45 and 65 years old in good health and CMV-seronegative. This sequence joins TRBV19 and TRBJ2-7; TRBD1 aligns across 11 bases. The specimen sequenced was PBMCs. The CDR3 loop reads CASSIGWDRGSYEQYF. As DNA, the CDR3 is TGTGCCAGTAGTATTGGGTGGGACAGGGGGAGCTACGAGCAGTACTTC. Together with reference TRBV19 and TRBJ2-7, the CDR3 gives the full variable domain: DGGITQSPKYLFRKEGQNVTLSCEQNLNHDAMYWYRQDPGQGLRLIYYSQIVNDFQKGDIAEGYSVSREKKESFPLTVTSAQKNPTAFYLCASSIGWDRGSYEQYFGPGTRLTVT.